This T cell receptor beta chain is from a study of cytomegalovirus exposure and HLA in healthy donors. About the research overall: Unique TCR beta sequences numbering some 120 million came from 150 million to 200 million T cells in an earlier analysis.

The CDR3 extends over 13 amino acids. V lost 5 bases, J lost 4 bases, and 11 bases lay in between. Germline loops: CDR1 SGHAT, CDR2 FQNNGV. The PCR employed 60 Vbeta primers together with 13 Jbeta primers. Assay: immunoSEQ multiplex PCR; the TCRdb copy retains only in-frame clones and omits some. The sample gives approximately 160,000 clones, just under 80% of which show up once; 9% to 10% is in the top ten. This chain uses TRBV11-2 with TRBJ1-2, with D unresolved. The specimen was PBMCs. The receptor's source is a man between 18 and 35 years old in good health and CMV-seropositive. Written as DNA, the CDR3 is TGTGCCAGCAGCCTACCGGTGGTCTATGGCTACACCTTC. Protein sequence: CASSLPVVYGYTF.